The source of this T cell receptor (beta chain) is a study of vaccination and CD4 T cells after COVID-19. Remarks on this clonotype: The antigen is unknown.

Oncomine TCR Beta short-read sequencing was applied to DNA from cultured CD4+ T cells. TCRdb re-derived calls from the PCR reads in MiXCR, one entry per CDR3 protein. The sample records about 6,200 distinct CDR3 sequences, about 30% being singletons. Treatment described: roughly 11-day PBMC culture with coronavirus spike peptide pools or control peptides (ViraFEST assay). The germline CDR1 and CDR2 sequences are MDHEN and SYDVKM. With 7 bases clipped from V and 4 bases from J, the junction kept 9 bases outside the gene matches. The CDR3 runs to 15 residues. This rearrangement joins TRBV28 to TRBJ1-1; TRBD1 agrees at 10 bases. The sequencing here drew on CD4+ T cells from blood, cultured in vitro, taken after SARS-CoV-2 vaccination. This TCR was recovered from a human donor who had recovered from COVID-19. CDR3 amino acids: CASTDRGQAGTEAFF. Written as DNA, the CDR3 is TGTGCCAGCACAGACAGGGGGCAGGCGGGCACTGAAGCTTTCTTT.